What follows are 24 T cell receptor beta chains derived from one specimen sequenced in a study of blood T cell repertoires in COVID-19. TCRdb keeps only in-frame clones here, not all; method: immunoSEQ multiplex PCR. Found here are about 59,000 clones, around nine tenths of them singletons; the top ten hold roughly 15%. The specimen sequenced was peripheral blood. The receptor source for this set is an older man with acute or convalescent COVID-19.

The DNA for the CDR3 is TGCGCCAGCAGCCCAGGGACAGGGGGTAATTCACCCCTCCACTTT. As protein: CASSPGTGGNSPLHF. The chain uses TRBV5-1 and TRBJ1-6; 11 nucleotides agree with TRBD1. The length of the CDR3 is 15 residues. The V segment lost 4 bases and the J segment 6 bases; nucleotides outside the gene matches: 3. Germline loops: CDR1 SGHRS, CDR2 YFSETQ.

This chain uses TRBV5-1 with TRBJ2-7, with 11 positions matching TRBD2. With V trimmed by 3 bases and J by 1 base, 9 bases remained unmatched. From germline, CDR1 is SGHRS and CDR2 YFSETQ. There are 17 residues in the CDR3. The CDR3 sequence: CASSSPGLAGGSYEQYF. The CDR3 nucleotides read TGCGCCAGCAGCTCCCCCGGTCTAGCGGGGGGATCCTACGAGCAGTACTTC.

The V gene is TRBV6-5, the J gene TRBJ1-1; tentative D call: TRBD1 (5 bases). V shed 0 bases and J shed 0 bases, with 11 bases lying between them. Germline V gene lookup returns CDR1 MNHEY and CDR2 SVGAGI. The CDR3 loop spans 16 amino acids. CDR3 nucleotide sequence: TGTGCCAGCAGTTACTCCCCCGACAGACTGAACACTGAAGCTTTCTTT. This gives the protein CASSYSPDRLNTEAFF.

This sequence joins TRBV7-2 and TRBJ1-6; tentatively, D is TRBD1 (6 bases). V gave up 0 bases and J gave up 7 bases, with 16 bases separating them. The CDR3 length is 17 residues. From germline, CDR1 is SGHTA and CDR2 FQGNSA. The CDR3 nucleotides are TGTGCCAGCAGCTTAGCGAGGGGGTCTACCATCAATTCACCCCTCCACTTT. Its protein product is CASSLARGSTINSPLHF. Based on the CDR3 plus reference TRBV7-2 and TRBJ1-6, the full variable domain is GAGVSQSPSNKVTEKGKDVELRCDPISGHTALYWYRQSLGQGLEFLIYFQGNSAPDKSGLPSDRFSAERTGGSVSTLTIQRTQQEDSAVYLCASSLARGSTINSPLHFGNGTRLTVT.

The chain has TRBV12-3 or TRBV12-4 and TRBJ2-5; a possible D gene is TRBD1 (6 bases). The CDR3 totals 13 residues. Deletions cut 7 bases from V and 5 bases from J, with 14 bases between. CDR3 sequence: CASTSRGGETQYF. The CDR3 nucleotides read TGTGCCAGCACCTCCAGGGGTGGGGAGACCCAGTACTTC.

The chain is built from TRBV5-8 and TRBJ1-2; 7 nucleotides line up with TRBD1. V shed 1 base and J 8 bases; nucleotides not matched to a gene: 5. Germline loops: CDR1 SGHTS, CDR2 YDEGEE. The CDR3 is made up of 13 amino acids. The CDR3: CASSLPTGVGYTF. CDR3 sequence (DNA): TGTGCCAGCAGCTTGCCCACAGGGGTAGGCTACACCTTC.

In DNA form, the CDR3 reads TGTGCCAGCTCACCCCCGGGACAAGGCACTTACAATGAAAAACTGTTTTTT. It translates to CASSPPGQGTYNEKLFF. The chain links TRBV18 to TRBJ1-4; TRBD1 might be the D (6 bases). The CDR3 spans 17 residues. V lost 3 bases and J 5 bases, leaving 19 bases between the germline ends. Looked up from germline, CDR1 is KGHSH and CDR2 is LQKENI.

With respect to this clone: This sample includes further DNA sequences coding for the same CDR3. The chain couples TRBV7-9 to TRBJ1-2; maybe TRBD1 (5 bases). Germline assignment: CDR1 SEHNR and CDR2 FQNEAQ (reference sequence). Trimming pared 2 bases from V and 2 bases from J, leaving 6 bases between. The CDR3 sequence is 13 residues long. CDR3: CASSLPGNYGYTF. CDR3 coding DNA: TGTGCCAGCAGCTTACCAGGGAACTATGGCTACACCTTC.

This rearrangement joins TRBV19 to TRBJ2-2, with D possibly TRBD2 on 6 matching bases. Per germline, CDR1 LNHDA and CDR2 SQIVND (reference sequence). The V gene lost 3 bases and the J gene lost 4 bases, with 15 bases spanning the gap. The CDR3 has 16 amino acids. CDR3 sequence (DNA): TGTGCCAGTAGTATCCCGACCGGGACTGGCACCGGGGAGCTGTTTTTT. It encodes CASSIPTGTGTGELFF.

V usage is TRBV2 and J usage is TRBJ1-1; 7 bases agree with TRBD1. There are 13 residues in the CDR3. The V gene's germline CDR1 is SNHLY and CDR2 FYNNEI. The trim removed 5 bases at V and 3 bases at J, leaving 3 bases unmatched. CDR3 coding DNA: TGTGCCAGCAGTCGACAGGGAGACACTGAAGCTTTCTTT. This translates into CASSRQGDTEAFF.

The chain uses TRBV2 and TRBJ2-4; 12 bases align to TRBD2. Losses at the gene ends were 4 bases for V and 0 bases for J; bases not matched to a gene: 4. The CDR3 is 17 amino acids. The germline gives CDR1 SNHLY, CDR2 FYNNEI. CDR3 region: CASSGTSGALAKNIQYF. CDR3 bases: TGTGCCAGCAGTGGGACTAGCGGGGCCCTAGCCAAAAACATTCAGTACTTC.

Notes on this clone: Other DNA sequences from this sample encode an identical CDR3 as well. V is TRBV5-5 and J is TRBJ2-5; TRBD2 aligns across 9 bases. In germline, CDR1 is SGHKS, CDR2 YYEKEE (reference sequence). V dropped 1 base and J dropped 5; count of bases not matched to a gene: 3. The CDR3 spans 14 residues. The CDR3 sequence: CASSLLAGGETQYF. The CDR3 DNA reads TGTGCCAGCAGCTTGCTCGCGGGGGGGGAGACCCAGTACTTC.

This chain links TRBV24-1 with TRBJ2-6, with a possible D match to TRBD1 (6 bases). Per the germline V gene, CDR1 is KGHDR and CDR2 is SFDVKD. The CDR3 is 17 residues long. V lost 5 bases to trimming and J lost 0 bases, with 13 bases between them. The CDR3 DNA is TGTGCCACCAGTGGGGGGCAGGTAATCTCTGGGGCCAACGTCCTGACTTTC. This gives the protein CATSGGQVISGANVLTF.

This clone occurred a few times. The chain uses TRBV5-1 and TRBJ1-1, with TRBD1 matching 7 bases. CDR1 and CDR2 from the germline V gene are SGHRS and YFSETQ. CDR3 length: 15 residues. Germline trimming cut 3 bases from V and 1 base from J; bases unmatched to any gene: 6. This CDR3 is CASSSGQLSNTEAFF. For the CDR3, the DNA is TGCGCCAGCAGCTCGGGACAGCTTTCGAACACTGAAGCTTTCTTT.

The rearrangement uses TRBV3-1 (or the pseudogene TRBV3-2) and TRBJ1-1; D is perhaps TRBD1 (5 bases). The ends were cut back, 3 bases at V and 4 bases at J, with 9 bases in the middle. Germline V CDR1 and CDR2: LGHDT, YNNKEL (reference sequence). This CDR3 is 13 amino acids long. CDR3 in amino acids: CASSHSRATEAFF. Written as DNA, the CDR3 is TGTGCCAGCAGCCATAGCAGGGCCACTGAAGCTTTCTTT.

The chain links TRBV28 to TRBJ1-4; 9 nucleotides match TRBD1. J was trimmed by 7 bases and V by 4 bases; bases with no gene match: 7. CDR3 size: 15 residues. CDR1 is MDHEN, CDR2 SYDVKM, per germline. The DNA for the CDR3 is TGTGCCAGCAGTTCCCACAGGGGGCCGGGTGAAAAACTGTTTTTT. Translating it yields CASSSHRGPGEKLFF.

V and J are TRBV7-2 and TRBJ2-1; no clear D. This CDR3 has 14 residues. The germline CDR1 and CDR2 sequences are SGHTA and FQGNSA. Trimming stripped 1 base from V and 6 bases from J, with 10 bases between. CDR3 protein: CASSLGLAPNEQFF. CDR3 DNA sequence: TGTGCCAGCAGCTTAGGGTTAGCCCCCAATGAGCAGTTCTTC. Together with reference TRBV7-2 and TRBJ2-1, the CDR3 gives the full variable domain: GAGVSQSPSNKVTEKGKDVELRCDPISGHTALYWYRQSLGQGLEFLIYFQGNSAPDKSGLPSDRFSAERTGGSVSTLTIQRTQQEDSAVYLCASSLGLAPNEQFFGPGTRLTVL.

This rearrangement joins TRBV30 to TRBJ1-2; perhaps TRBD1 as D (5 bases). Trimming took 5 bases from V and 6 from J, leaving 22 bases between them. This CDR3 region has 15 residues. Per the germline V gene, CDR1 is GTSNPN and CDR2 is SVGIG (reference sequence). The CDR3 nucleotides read TGTGCCTGGGCGCGGGACCTCTGGAGGTCGGATGGCTACACCTTC. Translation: CAWARDLWRSDGYTF. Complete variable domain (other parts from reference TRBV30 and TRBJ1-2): SQTIHQWPATLVQPVGSPLSLECTVEGTSNPNLYWYRQAAGRGLQLLFYSVGIGQISSEVPQNLSASRPQDRQFILSSKKLLLSDSGFYLCAWARDLWRSDGYTFGSGTRLTVV.

CDR3 sequence reads: CSGGHPAGEAFF. Written as DNA, the CDR3 is TGCAGCGGCGGACACCCAGCGGGTGAAGCTTTCTTT. The chain links TRBV29-1 to TRBJ1-1; a weak D match, TRBD1 (5 bases). CDR3 length equals 12 residues. Trimming shortened V by 7 bases and J by 7 bases, and 16 bases separated the two germline ends. Germline V gene lookup returns CDR1 SQVTM and CDR2 ANQGSEA.

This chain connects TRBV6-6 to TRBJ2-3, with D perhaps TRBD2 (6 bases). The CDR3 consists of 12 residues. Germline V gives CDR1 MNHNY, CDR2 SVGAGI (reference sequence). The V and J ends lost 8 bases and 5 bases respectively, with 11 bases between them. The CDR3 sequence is CASEGSGDTQYF. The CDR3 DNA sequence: TGTGCCAGCGAAGGTAGCGGAGATACGCAGTATTTT.

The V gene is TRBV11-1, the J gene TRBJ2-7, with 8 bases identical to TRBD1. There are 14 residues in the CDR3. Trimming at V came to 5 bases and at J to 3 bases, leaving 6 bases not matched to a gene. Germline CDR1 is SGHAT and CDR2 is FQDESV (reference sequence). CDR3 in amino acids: CASSPDRAHYEQYF. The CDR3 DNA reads TGTGCCAGCAGCCCGGACAGGGCCCACTACGAGCAGTACTTC.

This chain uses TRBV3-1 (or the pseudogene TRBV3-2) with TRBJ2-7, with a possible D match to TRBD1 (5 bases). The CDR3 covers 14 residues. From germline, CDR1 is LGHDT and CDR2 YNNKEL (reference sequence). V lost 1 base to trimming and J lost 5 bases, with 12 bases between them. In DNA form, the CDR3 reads TGTGCCAGCAGCCAAGGGTCAGGGTTGGACGAGCAGTACTTC. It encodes CASSQGSGLDEQYF.

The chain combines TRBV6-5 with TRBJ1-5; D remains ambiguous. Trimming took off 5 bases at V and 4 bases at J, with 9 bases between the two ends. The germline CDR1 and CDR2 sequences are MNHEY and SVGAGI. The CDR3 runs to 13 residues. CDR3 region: CASSTQQNQPQHF. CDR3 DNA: TGTGCCAGCAGTACCCAACAGAATCAGCCCCAGCATTTT.

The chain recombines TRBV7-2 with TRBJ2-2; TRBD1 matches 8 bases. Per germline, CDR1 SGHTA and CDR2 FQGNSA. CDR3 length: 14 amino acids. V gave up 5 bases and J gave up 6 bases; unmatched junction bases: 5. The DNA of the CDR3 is TGTGCCAGCAGCCCAGGACAGGGCGCCGGGGAGCTGTTTTTT. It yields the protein CASSPGQGAGELFF. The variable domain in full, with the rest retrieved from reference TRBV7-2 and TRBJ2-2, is GAGVSQSPSNKVTEKGKDVELRCDPISGHTALYWYRQSLGQGLEFLIYFQGNSAPDKSGLPSDRFSAERTGGSVSTLTIQRTQQEDSAVYLCASSPGQGAGELFFGEGSRLTVL.